This record covers a single T cell receptor beta chain. Its antigen is still unknown. Base qualities are not at hand, and no much larger clone is one base apart. The data are from a study of blood T cell repertoires in COVID-19 (dated by TCRdb to 2020 to 2022). Study-level background: Samples from collaborators originated in the United States, Italy and Spain and spanned both the acute and convalescent phases of COVID-19. The dataset comprised deeply sampled blood TCRbeta repertoires from subjects exposed to, actively infected with, or recovered from COVID-19. The repertoires were released in a freely available public database intended as a resource for research on the immune response to SARS-CoV-2. The sample metadata nearly always contained a de-identified subject ID, COVID-19 status, age in years and sex. The material from the prospective study consisted of cDNA or gDNA derived from T cells, B-cell-depleted T cells, or PBMCs. Samples came from the ongoing ImmuneRACE study (first 160 participants) plus 1,254 subjects from 6 global collaborators. Where HLA class I and class II types were available, the types were taken from metadata supplied by the sample provider, not from assay-based typing.

CDR1 and CDR2 were assigned from the germline V gene as SGDLS and YYNGEE. The V and J ends are trimmed by 4 bases and 8 bases, leaving 9 bases between them. The CDR3, cysteine through phenylalanine, is 12 amino acids long. The retained sequence is limited to the CDR3, 36 bases, with the frame set at the first base. TCRbeta CDR3 regions were amplified from genomic DNA by means of the immunoSEQ Assay, a bias-controlled multiplex PCR. The paper's processing steps were these. Within the assay, amplification of reference gene primers was used to estimate how many nucleated cells each sample contained. To quantify the absolute abundance of each unique TCRbeta CDR3 rearrangement, sequence reads were collapsed and filtered. For each sample, productive Simpson clonality was calculated as the square root of Simpson's diversity index over productive rearrangements. Not all clones reach the TCRdb copy of this immuneACCESS table, which keeps in-frame sequences only. Checked studies attribute under half of the gap to unresolved V genes and leave the rest unexplained. V, J and clone size reflect that table, while D and trimming were determined from the DNA. The sample data list roughly 190,000 clones, and around 87% of these were observed just once. 5.5% to 8.5% of the sample is held by the ten biggest clonotypes.

Whole blood was collected in K2EDTA tubes by collaborating institutions according to the institutions' own protocols. Collaborator samples were shipped for TCRbeta analysis as frozen whole blood, isolated PBMCs, or DNA extracted from either sample type. Results and caveats for the whole study, not just this receptor: How much clinical and demographic metadata was included differed by source and by participant, and the metadata was provided uncurated.

Recombination linked TRBV9 to TRBJ2-2, with the D gene not confidently named. This clonotype was obtained from a woman aged 80 or over in a cohort sampled during active or convalescent COVID-19. The sequenced material came from peripheral blood. The DNA is as follows: TGTGCCAGCAGCCCTCACGAGGGGGAGCTGTTTTTT. It translates to CASSPHEGELFF.